A single sample gave rise to the 24 T cell receptor beta chains below, sequenced in a study of T cell responses to AZD1222 COVID-19 vaccine. The method was immunoSEQ multiplex PCR; TCRdb's version includes in-frame clones alone and lacks a portion of them. The data show about 70,000 clones, around 84% seen once. Sequenced material: peripheral blood, taken on day 0 of AZD1222 vaccination. All receptors derive from an adult in good health.

The chain is built from TRBV11-1 and TRBJ2-7; D is uncertain. Deletions cut 6 bases from V and 2 bases from J, with 14 bases between. The CDR3 is 14 residues long. From germline, CDR1 is SGHAT and CDR2 FQDESV (reference sequence). The CDR3 sequence: CASSSFRSPYEQYF. The DNA of the CDR3 is TGTGCCAGCAGTTCATTTCGGTCACCCTACGAGCAGTACTTC.

The chain is built from TRBV7-9 and TRBJ1-1; a possible D gene is TRBD1 (5 bases). The V gene's germline CDR1 is SEHNR and CDR2 FQNEAQ (reference sequence). V lost 5 bases and J 6 bases, leaving 13 bases between the germline ends. The CDR3 is made up of 13 amino acids. This CDR3 reads CASSQGGAAEAFF. The CDR3 DNA reads TGTGCCAGCAGCCAGGGAGGGGCGGCTGAAGCTTTCTTT.

J is TRBJ2-1 and V is TRBV10-3; tentative D call: TRBD2 (6 bases). Germline V gives CDR1 ENHRY, CDR2 SYGVKD. This CDR3 comprises 15 residues. V was cut by 3 bases and J by 3 bases, with 12 bases left in between. CDR3 in amino acids: CAISESGGHYNEQFF. The DNA of the CDR3 is TGTGCCATCAGTGAATCCGGGGGTCACTACAATGAGCAGTTCTTC.

The V and J genes are TRBV7-8 and TRBJ1-1, with D unresolved. The CDR3 consists of 15 residues. CDR1 and CDR2 from the germline V gene are SGHVS and FQNEAQ. Deletions cut 5 bases from V and 5 bases from J, with 18 bases between. CDR3 residues: CASSGLGDSRTEAFF. The CDR3 DNA reads as TGTGCCAGCAGCGGTCTCGGGGATTCGAGGACTGAAGCTTTCTTT.

The V gene is TRBV29-1, the J gene TRBJ1-2; a possible D gene is TRBD1 (5 bases). The CDR3 is made up of 14 amino acids. Looked up from germline, CDR1 is SQVTM and CDR2 is ANQGSEA. V gave up 4 bases and J gave up 3 bases, with 15 bases separating them. This CDR3 is CSVGGDRQDYGYTF. CDR3 coding DNA: TGCAGCGTTGGAGGGGATAGACAAGACTATGGCTACACCTTC. Drawing the rest from reference TRBV29-1 and TRBJ1-2, the complete variable domain is SAVISQKPSRDICQRGTSLTIQCQVDSQVTMMFWYRQQPGQSLTLIATANQGSEATYESGFVIDKFPISRPNLTFSTLTVSNMSPEDSSIYLCSVGGDRQDYGYTFGSGTRLTVV.

This chain links TRBV9 with TRBJ1-5; D possibly corresponds to TRBD1 (5 bases). Germline loops: CDR1 SGDLS, CDR2 YYNGEE. This CDR3 comprises 14 residues. Trimming took 3 bases from V and 8 from J, leaving 15 bases between them. The CDR3 nucleotides read TGTGCCAGCAGCGAATCAGGAAGAGGGGAGCCCCAGCATTTT. Protein: CASSESGRGEPQHF.

This CDR3 is CASSPGTGYGYTF. In DNA, the CDR3 is TGTGCCAGCAGTCCAGGGACAGGGTATGGCTACACCTTC. The chain has TRBV7-9 and TRBJ1-2; 9 bases line up with TRBD1. This CDR3 comprises 13 residues. Germline assignment: CDR1 SEHNR and CDR2 FQNEAQ (reference sequence). The V segment lost 6 bases and the J segment 5 bases; nucleotides outside the gene matches: 4.

The chain recombines TRBV2 with TRBJ2-7; 11 nucleotides align to TRBD1. Germline trimming cut 3 bases from V and 3 bases from J; bases unmatched to any gene: 4. The CDR3 consists of 15 residues. CDR1 is SNHLY, CDR2 FYNNEI, per germline. CDR3 region: CASSEGQGDLYEQYF. The DNA of the CDR3 is TGTGCCAGCAGTGAGGGACAGGGGGACCTCTACGAGCAGTACTTC.

The chain has TRBV6-5 and TRBJ2-1; possibly TRBD2 for D (6 bases). The CDR3 runs to 11 residues. V was clipped by 11 bases and J by 4 bases, with 9 bases between them. Germline V lookup: CDR1 MNHEY, CDR2 SVGAGI. CDR3 sequence reads: CACREYNEQFF. In DNA, the CDR3 is TGTGCCTGCCGGGAGTACAATGAGCAGTTCTTC.

The rearrangement joins TRBV5-1 to TRBJ2-3; D possibly matches TRBD1 or TRBD2 (6 bases each). The V gene's germline CDR1 is SGHRS and CDR2 YFSETQ. The CDR3 covers 14 residues. The V end lost 6 bases, the J end lost 6 bases, and 17 bases lay between the germline ends. In DNA form, the CDR3 reads TGCGCCAGCACCCCGGGGGACCAGGGGGATACGCAGTATTTT. Its translation: CASTPGDQGDTQYF.

The chain employs TRBV3-1 (or the pseudogene TRBV3-2) and TRBJ2-7, with D unclear. CDR1 and CDR2 from the germline V gene are LGHDT and YNNKEL (reference sequence). The CDR3 runs to 12 residues. Between the trimmed V and J ends, which lost 1 base and 6 bases, there was a span of 7 bases. CDR3 loop: CASSQGSGEQYF. Written as DNA, the CDR3 is TGTGCCAGCAGCCAAGGGAGTGGCGAGCAGTACTTC.

The CDR3 loop reads CASSRGQGENTEAFF. In DNA, the CDR3 is TGTGCCAGCAGTCGTGGACAGGGGGAGAACACTGAAGCTTTCTTT. V is TRBV27 and J is TRBJ1-1, with 10 nucleotides matching TRBD1. Germline CDR1 reads MNHEY; CDR2 reads SMNVEV (reference sequence). The J segment lost 1 base and the V segment lost 5 bases, leaving 4 bases of the junction unmatched. CDR3 length: 15 residues.

The chain joins TRBV2 to TRBJ2-3; D may correspond to TRBD1 or TRBD2 (6 bases each). CDR1 and CDR2 (germline): SNHLY, FYNNEI. The CDR3 spans 14 residues. V lost 4 bases and J lost 6, with 14 bases in between. Here the CDR3 reads CASSVSGGADTQYF. The CDR3 DNA sequence: TGTGCCAGCAGTGTATCCGGGGGCGCGGATACGCAGTATTTT.

V gene TRBV27 combines with J gene TRBJ1-2; D remains unclear. The CDR3 covers 14 residues. Trimming stripped 3 bases from V and 8 bases from J, with 16 bases between. Germline V CDR1 and CDR2: MNHEY, SMNVEV (reference sequence). Here the CDR3 DNA reads TGTGCCAGCAGTTTCCGGGCCGGCGCGACCGGCTACACCTTC. It is translated as CASSFRAGATGYTF.

J is TRBJ1-2 and V is TRBV5-6, with 7 bases matching TRBD1. Germline V gives CDR1 SGHDT, CDR2 YYEEEE. The CDR3 consists of 16 residues. Unmatched junction bases numbered 11, after V lost 6 bases and J lost 0 bases. The CDR3 loop is CASNPRDSKPNYGYTF. CDR3 in DNA: TGTGCCAGCAACCCTCGGGACAGCAAACCTAACTATGGCTACACCTTC. Together with reference TRBV5-6 and TRBJ1-2, the CDR3 gives the full variable domain: DAGVTQSPTHLIKTRGQQVTLRCSPKSGHDTVSWYQQALGQGPQFIFQYYEEEERQRGNFPDRFSGHQFPNYSSELNVNALLLGDSALYLCASNPRDSKPNYGYTFGSGTRLTVV.

The V gene is TRBV6-2 or TRBV6-3, the J gene TRBJ2-1, with TRBD2 identical over 9 bases. The V and J ends lost 4 bases and 13 bases, in that order; junction bases with no gene match: 14. The germline CDR1 and CDR2 sequences are MNHEY and SVGEGT. The CDR3 length is 15 residues. CDR3 sequence: CASSWKISGGPPQFF. The CDR3 DNA sequence: TGTGCCAGCAGTTGGAAGATTAGCGGGGGCCCCCCACAGTTCTTC.

The chain links TRBV7-9 to TRBJ1-5; D might be TRBD1 (5 bases). This CDR3 comprises 13 residues. Trimming removed 5 bases at V and 6 bases at J, with 11 bases between. Germline-derived CDR1 and CDR2 are SEHNR and FQNEAQ (reference sequence). The CDR3 loop is CASSRRESQPQHF. In DNA, the CDR3 is TGTGCCAGCAGCCGCAGGGAGAGTCAGCCCCAGCATTTT. Full variable domain (outside the CDR3, taken from reference TRBV7-9 and TRBJ1-5): DTGVSQNPRHKITKRGQNVTFRCDPISEHNRLYWYRQTLGQGPEFLTYFQNEAQLEKSRLLSDRFSAERPKGSFSTLEIQRTEQGDSAMYLCASSRRESQPQHFGDGTRLSIL.

The chain joins TRBV5-1 to TRBJ2-3; 8 nucleotides agree with TRBD1. Trimming cost V 7 bases and J 4 bases; bases outside gene matches: 8. The CDR3 is made up of 14 amino acids. CDR1 is SGHRS, CDR2 YFSETQ, per germline. Here the CDR3 DNA reads TGCGCCAGCCGCGACAGGGGTTTGGCAGATACGCAGTATTTT. This translates into CASRDRGLADTQYF.

The chain recombines TRBV5-4 with TRBJ2-2; no clear D. V shed 4 bases and J shed 9 bases, with 7 bases lying between them. The V gene's germline CDR1 is SGHNT and CDR2 YYREEE (reference sequence). The CDR3 contains 11 residues. CDR3 residues: CASSVGWELFF. Here the CDR3 DNA reads TGTGCCAGCAGCGTGGGATGGGAGCTGTTTTTT.

This clone has a handful of counts. The V call is TRBV6-5, the J call TRBJ2-7; 9 bases fit TRBD1. V dropped 10 bases and J dropped 0; count of bases not matched to a gene: 4. Germline V gene sequence: CDR1 MNHEY, CDR2 SVGAGI. This CDR3 is 13 amino acids long. The CDR3 reads CATGQGSSYEQYF. CDR3 coding DNA: TGTGCCACCGGACAGGGGAGCTCCTACGAGCAGTACTTC.

The chain couples TRBV27 to TRBJ2-3; 9 nucleotides match TRBD1. CDR3 length: 17 amino acids. V lost 1 base to trimming and J lost 6 bases; unmatched junction nucleotides: 11. Germline V gene lookup returns CDR1 MNHEY and CDR2 SMNVEV (reference sequence). The CDR3 nucleotides are TGTGCCAGCAGTTTATTCGGACAGGGGACGTATTTGGATACGCAGTATTTT. Its translation is CASSLFGQGTYLDTQYF.

The genes are TRBV2 and TRBJ2-5; TRBD1 agrees at 9 bases. The V segment lost 7 bases and the J segment 2 bases; nucleotides outside the gene matches: 8. Looked up from germline, CDR1 is SNHLY and CDR2 is FYNNEI. This CDR3 has 15 residues. CDR3 loop: CASTFSDRGQETQYF. The CDR3 nucleotides are TGTGCCAGCACCTTCTCAGACAGGGGGCAAGAGACCCAGTACTTC.

The V call is TRBV3-1 (or the pseudogene TRBV3-2), the J call TRBJ2-7, with TRBD2 matching over 9 bases. V lost 1 base and J lost 0; bases outside the gene matches: 1. In germline, CDR1 is LGHDT, CDR2 YNNKEL (reference sequence). This CDR3 region has 15 residues. The CDR3 coding sequence is TGTGCCAGCAGCCAAGCTAGCGGGGCCTCCTACGAGCAGTACTTC. Its protein is CASSQASGASYEQYF.

The J gene is TRBJ2-1, the V gene TRBV4-2; TRBD2 agrees at 12 bases. The CDR3 is made up of 20 amino acids. Germline values: CDR1 LGHNA, CDR2 YNFKEQ. V lost 2 bases, J lost 0 bases, and 11 bases stayed unmatched. CDR3 protein: CASSQLRTSGVARSYNEQFF. The CDR3 nucleotides read TGTGCCAGCAGCCAACTACGGACTAGCGGGGTGGCCCGCTCCTACAATGAGCAGTTCTTC.